This passage covers 9 T cell receptor beta chains from one sample sequenced in a study of blood T cell repertoires in COVID-19. The assay was immunoSEQ multiplex PCR, and TCRdb's table has in-frame clones only and misses some. Among tens of thousands of clones listed, more than 75% were seen once. Sequencing used peripheral blood. The origin of the receptors is a human donor in a cohort sampled during active COVID-19.

The genes are TRBV11-3 and TRBJ1-1; tentative D call: TRBD1 (6 bases). V was pared by 1 base and J by 11 bases, with 11 bases between. This CDR3 is built from 12 residues. The germline V gene encodes CDR1 SGHNT and CDR2 YENEEA. Here the CDR3 reads CASSLAARGAFF. The CDR3 DNA reads TGTGCCAGCAGCTTAGCAGCGAGGGGGGCTTTCTTT. Variable domain in full (rest from reference TRBV11-3 and TRBJ1-1): EAGVVQSPRYKIIEKKQPVAFWCNPISGHNTLYWYLQNLGQGPELLIRYENEEAVDDSQLPKDRFSAERLKGVDSTLKIQPAELGDSAVYLCASSLAARGAFFGQGTRLTVV.

This clone was observed a single time. The V and J genes are TRBV6-5 and TRBJ2-3; 8 nucleotides line up with TRBD2. The V and J ends lost 0 bases and 6 bases, in that order; junction bases with no gene match: 2. Germline CDR1 is MNHEY and CDR2 is SVGAGI. This CDR3 region has 14 residues. This CDR3 is CASSYSSGGDTQYF. The CDR3 DNA is TGTGCCAGCAGTTACTCGTCGGGGGGGGATACGCAGTATTTT.

The rearrangement links TRBV7-2 to TRBJ2-3, with 9 positions matching TRBD1. The CDR3 loop spans 16 amino acids. The V gene's germline CDR1 is SGHTA and CDR2 FQGNSA. J lost 4 bases, V lost 5 bases, and 10 bases had no gene match. The DNA of the CDR3 is TGTGCCAGCAGCCTAGTGCGGGGACAGGGCCCAGATACGCAGTATTTT. It translates to CASSLVRGQGPDTQYF.

V usage is TRBV7-8 and J usage is TRBJ1-5, with a possible D match to TRBD1 (6 bases). The CDR3 length is 15 residues. Trimming cost V 5 bases and J 3 bases, with 14 bases left between them. Germline-derived CDR1 and CDR2 are SGHVS and FQNEAQ. The CDR3 loop reads CASSPGTLNNQPQHF. DNA for the CDR3: TGTGCCAGCAGCCCCGGGACACTGAACAATCAGCCCCAGCATTTT.

The chain uses TRBV24-1 and TRBJ2-1; 7 positions match TRBD2. The CDR3 spans 17 residues. Trimming cost V 5 bases and J 6 bases; bases outside gene matches: 15. Germline V CDR1 and CDR2: KGHDR, SFDVKD. The CDR3 DNA is TGTGCCACCAGTGGTCGACAACCGGGACCGGGGGGCAATGAGCAGTTCTTC. It specifies CATSGRQPGPGGNEQFF.

The J gene is TRBJ2-1, the V gene TRBV30; 7 nucleotides agree with TRBD1. The V gene's germline CDR1 is GTSNPN and CDR2 SVGIG (reference sequence). The CDR3 is made up of 12 amino acids. The V gene end was trimmed by 2 bases and the J gene end by 7 bases; junction bases not matched to a gene: 2. CDR3 region: CAWSLQGNEQFF. The CDR3 bases are TGTGCCTGGAGTCTACAGGGGAATGAGCAGTTCTTC.

This chain joins TRBV27 and TRBJ2-2, with a weak D call TRBD1 (6 bases). V lost 8 bases, J lost 0 bases, and 10 bases lay in between. The CDR3 extends over 14 amino acids. Germline V lookup: CDR1 MNHEY, CDR2 SMNVEV (reference sequence). CDR3 region: CASSRTANTGELFF. The CDR3 DNA follows: TGTGCCAGCTCCAGGACAGCGAACACCGGGGAGCTGTTTTTT.

This clone is a singleton in its sample. V usage is TRBV7-9 and J usage is TRBJ1-2; 8 bases fit TRBD1. This CDR3 region has 17 residues. Germline CDR1 and CDR2: SEHNR and FQNEAQ (reference sequence). The junction had 11 bases not matched to a gene; V was cut back by 2 bases and J by 3 bases. Written as DNA, the CDR3 is TGTGCCAGCAGCTTAAGTAAGAGCAGGGGGCGCGACTATGGCTACACCTTC. Translated, it gives CASSLSKSRGRDYGYTF.

DNA for the CDR3: TGTGCCAGCAGTACTACAGGGTTCTCAATCAATGAGCAGTTCTTC. This translates into CASSTTGFSINEQFF. The chain employs TRBV2 and TRBJ2-1; tentatively, D is TRBD1 (6 bases). Germline loops: CDR1 SNHLY, CDR2 FYNNEI. The CDR3 consists of 15 residues. Trimming stripped 5 bases from V and 6 bases from J, with 17 bases between.